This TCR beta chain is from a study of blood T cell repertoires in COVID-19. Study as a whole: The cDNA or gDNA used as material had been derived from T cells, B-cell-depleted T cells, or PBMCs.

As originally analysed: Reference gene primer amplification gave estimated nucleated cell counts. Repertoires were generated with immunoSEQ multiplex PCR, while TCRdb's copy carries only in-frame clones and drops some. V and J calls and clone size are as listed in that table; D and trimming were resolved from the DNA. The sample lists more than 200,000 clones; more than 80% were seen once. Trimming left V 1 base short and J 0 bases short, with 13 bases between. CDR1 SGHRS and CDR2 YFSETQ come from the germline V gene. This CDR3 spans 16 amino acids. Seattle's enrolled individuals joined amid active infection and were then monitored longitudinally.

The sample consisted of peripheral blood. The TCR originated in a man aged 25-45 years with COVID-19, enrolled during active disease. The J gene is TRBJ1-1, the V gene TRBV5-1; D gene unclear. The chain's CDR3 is CASSLFVGGMNTEAFF. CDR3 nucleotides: TGCGCCAGCAGCTTGTTTGTCGGAGGGATGAACACTGAAGCTTTCTTT.